At least ten counts were recorded for the clone carrying this T cell receptor (beta chain). V lost 0 bases to trimming and J lost 0 bases; unmatched junction nucleotides: 8. Germline assignment: CDR1 LNHNV and CDR2 YYDKDF (reference sequence). This CDR3 contains 18 residues. This sample is drawn from a study of T cells in Graves' hyperthyroidism and ophthalmopathy. Amplification yielded TCR beta CDR3 regions, with RNA transcripts as the source. First-round RT-PCR targeting the TCR CDR3 was performed with the HTBI primer set. TCRdb re-derived calls from the multiplex PCR reads in MiXCR, one entry per CDR3 protein. The table lists some 300,000 distinct CDR3 sequences, roughly 17% of them singletons.

The sequence came from a man aged 25 to 45 with Graves' hyperthyroidism. This chain connects TRBV15 to TRBJ2-3, with TRBD1 identical over 8 bases. The sequenced sample consisted of blood. The CDR3 DNA reads TGTGCCACCAGCAGAGACCTACAGGGGGACTCTAGCACAGATACGCAGTATTTT. Protein product: CATSRDLQGDSSTDTQYF. Full variable domain (outside the CDR3, taken from reference TRBV15 and TRBJ2-3): DAMVIQNPRYQVTQFGKPVTLSCSQTLNHNVMYWYQQKSSQAPKLLFHYYDKDFNNEADTPDNFQSRRPNTSFCFLDIRSPGLGDTAMYLCATSRDLQGDSSTDTQYFGPGTRLTVL.